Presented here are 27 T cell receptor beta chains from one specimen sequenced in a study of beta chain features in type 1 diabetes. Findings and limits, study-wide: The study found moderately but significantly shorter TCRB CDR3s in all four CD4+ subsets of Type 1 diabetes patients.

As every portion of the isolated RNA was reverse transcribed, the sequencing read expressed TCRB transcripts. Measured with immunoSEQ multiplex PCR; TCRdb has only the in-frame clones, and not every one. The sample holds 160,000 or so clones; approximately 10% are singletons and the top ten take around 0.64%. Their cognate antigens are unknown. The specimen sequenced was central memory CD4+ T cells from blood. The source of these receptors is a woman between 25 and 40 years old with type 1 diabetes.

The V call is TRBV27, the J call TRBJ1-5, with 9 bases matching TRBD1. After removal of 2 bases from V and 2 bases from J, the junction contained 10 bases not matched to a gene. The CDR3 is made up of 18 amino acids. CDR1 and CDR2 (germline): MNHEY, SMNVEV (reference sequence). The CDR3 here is CASSLTGGSGSGNQPQHF. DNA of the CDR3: TGTGCCAGCAGTTTAACAGGGGGCTCCGGGTCTGGCAATCAGCCCCAGCATTTT.

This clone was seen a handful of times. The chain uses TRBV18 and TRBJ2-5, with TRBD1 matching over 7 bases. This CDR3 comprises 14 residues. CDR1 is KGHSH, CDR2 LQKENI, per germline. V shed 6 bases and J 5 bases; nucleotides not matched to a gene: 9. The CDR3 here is CASSKGAAGETQYF. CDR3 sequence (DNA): TGTGCCAGCTCCAAGGGGGCAGCTGGGGAGACCCAGTACTTC.

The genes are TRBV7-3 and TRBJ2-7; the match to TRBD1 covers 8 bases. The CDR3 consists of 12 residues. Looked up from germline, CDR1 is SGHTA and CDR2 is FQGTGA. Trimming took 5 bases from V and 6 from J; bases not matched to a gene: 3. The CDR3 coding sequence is TGTGCCAGCAGCGCCGACAGGGGCGAGCAGTACTTC. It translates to CASSADRGEQYF.

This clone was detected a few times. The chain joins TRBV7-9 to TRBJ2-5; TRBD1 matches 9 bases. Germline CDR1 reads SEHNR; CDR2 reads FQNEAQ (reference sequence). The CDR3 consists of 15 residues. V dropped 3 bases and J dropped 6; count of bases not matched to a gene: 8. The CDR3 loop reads CASSLGDREIQTQYF. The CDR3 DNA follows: TGTGCCAGCAGCTTGGGGGACAGGGAGATACAGACCCAGTACTTC.

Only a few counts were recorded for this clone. CDR3 protein: CASSLLEQGGTEAFF. The DNA for the CDR3 is TGCGCCAGCAGCCTCCTAGAACAGGGGGGCACTGAAGCTTTCTTT. The gene calls are TRBV5-1 and TRBJ1-1, with TRBD1 matching over 8 bases. CDR1 and CDR2 (germline): SGHRS, YFSETQ. With V trimmed by 4 bases and J by 4 bases, 9 bases remained unmatched. The CDR3 is made up of 15 amino acids.

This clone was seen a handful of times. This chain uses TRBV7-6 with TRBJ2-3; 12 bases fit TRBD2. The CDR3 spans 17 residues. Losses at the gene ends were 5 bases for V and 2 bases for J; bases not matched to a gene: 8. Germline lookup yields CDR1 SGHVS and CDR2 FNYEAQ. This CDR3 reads CASSTPTSGRYTDTQYF. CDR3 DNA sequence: TGTGCCAGCAGCACCCCGACTAGCGGGAGATACACAGATACGCAGTATTTT. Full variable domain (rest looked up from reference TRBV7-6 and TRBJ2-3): GAGVSQSPRYKVTKRGQDVALRCDPISGHVSLYWYRQALGQGPEFLTYFNYEAQQDKSGLPNDRFSAERPEGSISTLTIQRTEQRDSAMYRCASSTPTSGRYTDTQYFGPGTRLTVL.

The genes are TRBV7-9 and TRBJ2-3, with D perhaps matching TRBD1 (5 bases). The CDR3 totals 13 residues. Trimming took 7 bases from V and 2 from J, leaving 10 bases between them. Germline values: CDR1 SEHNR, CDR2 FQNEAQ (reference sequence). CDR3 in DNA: TGTGCCAGCAATCAAGGGGCCACAGATACGCAGTATTTT. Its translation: CASNQGATDTQYF.

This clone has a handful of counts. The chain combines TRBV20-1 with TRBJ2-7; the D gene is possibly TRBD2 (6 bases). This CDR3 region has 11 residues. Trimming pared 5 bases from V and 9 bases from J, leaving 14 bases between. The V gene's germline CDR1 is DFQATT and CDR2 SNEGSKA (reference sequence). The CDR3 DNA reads TGCAGTGCTCAGGAGGGCGCCGGGCAGTACTTC. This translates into CSAQEGAGQYF.

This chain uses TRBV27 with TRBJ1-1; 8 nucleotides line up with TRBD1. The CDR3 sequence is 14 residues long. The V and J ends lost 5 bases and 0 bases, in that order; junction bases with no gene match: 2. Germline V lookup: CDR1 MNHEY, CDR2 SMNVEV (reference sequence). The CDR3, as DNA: TGTGCCAGCAGTATGGACAGGGTGAACACTGAAGCTTTCTTT. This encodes CASSMDRVNTEAFF.

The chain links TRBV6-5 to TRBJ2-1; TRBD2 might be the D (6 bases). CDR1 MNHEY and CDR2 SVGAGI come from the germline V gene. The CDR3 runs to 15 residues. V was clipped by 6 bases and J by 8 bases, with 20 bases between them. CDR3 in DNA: TGTGCCAGCAGGAACCCGCAAGCGGGTGTGGATGAGCAGTTCTTC. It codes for CASRNPQAGVDEQFF.

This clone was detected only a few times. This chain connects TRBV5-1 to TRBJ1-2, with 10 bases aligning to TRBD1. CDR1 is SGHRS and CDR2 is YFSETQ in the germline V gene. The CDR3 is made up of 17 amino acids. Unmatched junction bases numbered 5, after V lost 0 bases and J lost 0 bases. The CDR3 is CASSLGTGGLSNYGYTF. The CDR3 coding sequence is TGCGCCAGCAGCTTGGGGACAGGGGGACTTTCTAACTATGGCTACACCTTC.

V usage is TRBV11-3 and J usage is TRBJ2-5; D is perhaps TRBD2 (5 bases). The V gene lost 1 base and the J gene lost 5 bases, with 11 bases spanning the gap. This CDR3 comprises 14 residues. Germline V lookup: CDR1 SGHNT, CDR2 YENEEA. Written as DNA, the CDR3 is TGTGCCAGCAGCTTAGCGACGGGATGGGAGACCCAGTACTTC. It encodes CASSLATGWETQYF.

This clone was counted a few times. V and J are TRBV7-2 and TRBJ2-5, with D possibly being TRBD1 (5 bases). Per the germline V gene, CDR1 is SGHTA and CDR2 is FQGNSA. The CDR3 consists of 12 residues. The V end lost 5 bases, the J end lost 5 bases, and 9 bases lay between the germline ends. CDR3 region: CASSPKGETQYF. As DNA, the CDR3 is TGTGCCAGCAGCCCGAAGGGGGAGACCCAGTACTTC. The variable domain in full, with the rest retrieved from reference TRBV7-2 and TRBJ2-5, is GAGVSQSPSNKVTEKGKDVELRCDPISGHTALYWYRQSLGQGLEFLIYFQGNSAPDKSGLPSDRFSAERTGGSVSTLTIQRTQQEDSAVYLCASSPKGETQYFGPGTRLLVL.

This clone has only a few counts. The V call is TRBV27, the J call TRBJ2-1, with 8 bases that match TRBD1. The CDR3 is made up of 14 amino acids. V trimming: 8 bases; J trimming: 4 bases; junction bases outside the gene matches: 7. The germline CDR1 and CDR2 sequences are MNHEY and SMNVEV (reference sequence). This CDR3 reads CASQDRVRYNEQFF. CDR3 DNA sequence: TGTGCCAGCCAGGACAGGGTTCGATACAATGAGCAGTTCTTC.

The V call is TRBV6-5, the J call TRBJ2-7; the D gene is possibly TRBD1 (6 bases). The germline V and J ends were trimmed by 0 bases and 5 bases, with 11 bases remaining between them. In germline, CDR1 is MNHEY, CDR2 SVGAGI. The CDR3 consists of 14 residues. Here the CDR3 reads CASSYSAGADEQYF. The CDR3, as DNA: TGTGCCAGCAGTTACTCTGCAGGGGCCGACGAGCAGTACTTC.

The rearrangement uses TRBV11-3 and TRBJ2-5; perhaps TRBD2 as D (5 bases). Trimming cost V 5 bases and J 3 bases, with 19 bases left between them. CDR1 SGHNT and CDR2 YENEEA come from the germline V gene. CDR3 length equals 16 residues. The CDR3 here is CASSPGVALSEETQYF. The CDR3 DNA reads TGTGCCAGCAGCCCCGGGGTGGCGCTGTCGGAAGAGACCCAGTACTTC.

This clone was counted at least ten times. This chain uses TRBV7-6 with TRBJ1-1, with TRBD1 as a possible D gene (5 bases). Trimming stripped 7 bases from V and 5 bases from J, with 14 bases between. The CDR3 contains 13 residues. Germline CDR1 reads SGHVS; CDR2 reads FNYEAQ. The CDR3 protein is CASTMGGRTEAFF. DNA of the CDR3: TGTGCCAGCACCATGGGGGGACGTACTGAAGCTTTCTTT.

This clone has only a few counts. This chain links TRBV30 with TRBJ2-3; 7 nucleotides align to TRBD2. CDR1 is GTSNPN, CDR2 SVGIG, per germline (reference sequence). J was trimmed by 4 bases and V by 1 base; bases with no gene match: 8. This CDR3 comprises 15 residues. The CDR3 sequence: CAWSARAGVADTQYF. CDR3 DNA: TGTGCCTGGAGTGCAAGGGCGGGAGTCGCAGATACGCAGTATTTT.

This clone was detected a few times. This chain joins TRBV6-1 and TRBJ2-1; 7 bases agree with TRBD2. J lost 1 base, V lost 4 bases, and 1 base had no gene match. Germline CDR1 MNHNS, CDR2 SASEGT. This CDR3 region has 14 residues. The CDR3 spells CASSARESYNEQFF. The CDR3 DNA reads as TGTGCCAGCAGTGCGCGGGAGTCCTACAATGAGCAGTTCTTC.

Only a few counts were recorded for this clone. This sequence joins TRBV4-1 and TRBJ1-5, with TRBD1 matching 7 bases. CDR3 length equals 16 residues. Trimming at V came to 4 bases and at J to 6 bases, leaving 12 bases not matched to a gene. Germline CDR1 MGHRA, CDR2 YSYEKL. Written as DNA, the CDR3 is TGCGCCAGCAGCCCCGGGACAGATTCTTTCCGTCAGCCCCAGCATTTT. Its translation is CASSPGTDSFRQPQHF.

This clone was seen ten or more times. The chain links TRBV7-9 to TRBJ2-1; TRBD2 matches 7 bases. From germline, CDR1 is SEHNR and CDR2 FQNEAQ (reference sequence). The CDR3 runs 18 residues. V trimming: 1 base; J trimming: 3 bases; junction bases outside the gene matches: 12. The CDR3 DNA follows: TGTGCCAGCAGCTTAGTACGTAATAGTCTAGCGGTCTACAATGAGCAGTTCTTC. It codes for CASSLVRNSLAVYNEQFF.

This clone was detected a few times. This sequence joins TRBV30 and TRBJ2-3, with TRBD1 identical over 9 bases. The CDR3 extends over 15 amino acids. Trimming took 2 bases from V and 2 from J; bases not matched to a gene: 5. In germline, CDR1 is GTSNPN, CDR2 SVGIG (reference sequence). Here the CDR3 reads CAWSQGQGDTDTQYF. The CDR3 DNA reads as TGTGCCTGGAGTCAGGGACAGGGAGACACAGATACGCAGTATTTT. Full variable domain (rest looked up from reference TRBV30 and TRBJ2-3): SQTIHQWPATLVQPVGSPLSLECTVEGTSNPNLYWYRQAAGRGLQLLFYSVGIGQISSEVPQNLSASRPQDRQFILSSKKLLLSDSGFYLCAWSQGQGDTDTQYFGPGTRLTVL.

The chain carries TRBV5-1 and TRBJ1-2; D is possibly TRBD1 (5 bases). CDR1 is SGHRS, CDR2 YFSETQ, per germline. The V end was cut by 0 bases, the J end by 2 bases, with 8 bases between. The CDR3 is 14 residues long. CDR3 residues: CASSLDRLNYGYTF. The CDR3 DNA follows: TGCGCCAGCAGCTTGGACAGGCTAAACTATGGCTACACCTTC.

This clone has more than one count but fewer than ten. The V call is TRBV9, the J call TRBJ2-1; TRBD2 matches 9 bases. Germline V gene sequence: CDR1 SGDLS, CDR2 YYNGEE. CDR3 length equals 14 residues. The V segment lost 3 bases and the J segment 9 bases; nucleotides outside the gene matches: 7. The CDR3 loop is CASSATSGRSEQFF. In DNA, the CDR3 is TGTGCCAGCAGCGCAACGAGCGGGAGGTCTGAGCAGTTCTTC.

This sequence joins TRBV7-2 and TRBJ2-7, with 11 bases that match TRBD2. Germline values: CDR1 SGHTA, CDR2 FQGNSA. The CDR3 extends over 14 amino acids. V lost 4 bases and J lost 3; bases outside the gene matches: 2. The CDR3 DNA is TGTGCCAGCAGCTCACTAGCGGGAGTCTACGAGCAGTACTTC. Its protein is CASSSLAGVYEQYF.

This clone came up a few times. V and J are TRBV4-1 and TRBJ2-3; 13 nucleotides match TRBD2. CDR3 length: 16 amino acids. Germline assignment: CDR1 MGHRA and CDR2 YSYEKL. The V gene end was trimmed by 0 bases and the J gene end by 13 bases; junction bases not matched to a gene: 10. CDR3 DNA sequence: TGCGCCAGCAGCCAAGAAGGACTAGCGGGAGTCCGACAAGAGTATTTT. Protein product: CASSQEGLAGVRQEYF.

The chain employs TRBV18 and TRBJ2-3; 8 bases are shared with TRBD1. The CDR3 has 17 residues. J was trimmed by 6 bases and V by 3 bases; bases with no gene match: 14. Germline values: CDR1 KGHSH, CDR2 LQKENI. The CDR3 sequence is CASSPPGQALGVDTQYF. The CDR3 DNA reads TGTGCCAGCTCACCCCCGGGACAGGCTCTCGGCGTGGATACGCAGTATTTT.